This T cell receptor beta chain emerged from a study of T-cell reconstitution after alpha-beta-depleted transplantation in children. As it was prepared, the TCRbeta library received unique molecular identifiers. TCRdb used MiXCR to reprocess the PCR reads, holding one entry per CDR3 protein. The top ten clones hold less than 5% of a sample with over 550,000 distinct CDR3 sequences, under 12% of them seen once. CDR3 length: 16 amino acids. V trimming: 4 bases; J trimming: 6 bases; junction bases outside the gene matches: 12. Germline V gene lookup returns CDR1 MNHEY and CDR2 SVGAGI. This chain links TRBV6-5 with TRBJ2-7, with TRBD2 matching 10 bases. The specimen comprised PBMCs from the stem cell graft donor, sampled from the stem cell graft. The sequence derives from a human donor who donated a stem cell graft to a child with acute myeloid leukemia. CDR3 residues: CASSFASLAGEGEQYF. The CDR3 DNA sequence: TGTGCCAGCAGTTTTGCGAGTCTAGCGGGAGAGGGCGAGCAGTACTTC.